These T cell receptor beta chains were read from a single sample in a study of blood T cell repertoires in COVID-19. The protocol was immunoSEQ multiplex PCR, while the TCRdb copy is restricted to in-frame clones and leaves out a portion. Here the sample spans approximately 97,000 clones, approximately 78% being singletons. The sequenced sample consisted of peripheral blood. The receptor set was obtained from a man between 60 and 70 years old with active or convalescent COVID-19. CDR3s include the opening cysteine and the closing phenylalanine or tryptophan. Each record gives: J gene, V gene, clone size, D gene, CDR3 DNA, CDR3 protein. The D gene is left open where the match is weak. Part of the rows lack a size; the others show once, few, many or a class for expanded clones.

J: TRBJ1-2; V: TRBV28; size: .; D: .; DNA: TGTGCCAGCAGTTTTGAGGGCAGAGTAATTGGGGTACCTAACTATGGCTACACCTTC; CDR3: CASSFEGRVIGVPNYGYTF
J: TRBJ2-7; V: TRBV18; size: .; D: TRBD2; DNA: TGTGCCAGCTCACCACCTAGCGGGCGGGTTCGAGACGAGCAGTACTTC; CDR3: CASSPPSGRVRDEQYF
J: TRBJ1-3; V: TRBV3-1/TRBV3-2; size: once; D: .; DNA: TGTGCCAGCAGCCACCGCATAACGAAGGGGTCTGGAAACACCATATATTTT; CDR3: CASSHRITKGSGNTIYF
J: TRBJ2-1; V: TRBV29-1; size: .; D: .; DNA: TGCAGCTCAAGGTCGGGCTACAATGAGCAGTTCTTC; CDR3: CSSRSGYNEQFF
J: TRBJ2-3; V: TRBV5-1; size: .; D: .; DNA: TGCGCCAGCAGCTTGGGGTCTATAAGCACAGATACGCAGTATTTT; CDR3: CASSLGSISTDTQYF
J: TRBJ2-5; V: TRBV21-1; size: .; D: .; DNA: TGTGCCAGCGTGCCCAGGGAAGAGACCCAGTACTTC; CDR3: CASVPREETQYF
J: TRBJ2-1; V: TRBV5-5; size: .; D: .; DNA: TGTGCCAGCAGCTTGCGGGGGACCCCCTACAATGAGCAGTTCTTC; CDR3: CASSLRGTPYNEQFF
J: TRBJ2-5; V: TRBV18; size: .; D: .; DNA: TGTGCCAGCTCACCACCGTCGCTAGCGAGGGAGACCCAGTACTTC; CDR3: CASSPPSLARETQYF
J: TRBJ1-1; V: TRBV19; size: once; D: TRBD1; DNA: TGTGCCAGTAATGATAGGGGGCGCGGGAACACTGAAGCTTTCTTT; CDR3: CASNDRGRGNTEAFF
J: TRBJ2-1; V: TRBV18; size: .; D: .; DNA: TGTGCCAGCTCACTAGTGGGTAGCGGTAACAATGAGCAGTTCTTC; CDR3: CASSLVGSGNNEQFF
J: TRBJ2-3; V: TRBV6-2/TRBV6-3; size: .; D: TRBD1; DNA: TGTGCCAGCAGTTACTCGATGGTTGAGGGGGCTGCAGATACGCAGTATTTT; CDR3: CASSYSMVEGAADTQYF
J: TRBJ2-3; V: TRBV29-1; size: .; D: TRBD2; DNA: TGCAGCGTTCTAGCGGGAGGAAGGACAGATACGCAGTATTTT; CDR3: CSVLAGGRTDTQYF
J: TRBJ1-5; V: TRBV5-8; size: once; D: TRBD1; DNA: TGTGCCAGCAGCCCGGGACAGACTAATAGCAATCAGCCCCAGCATTTT; CDR3: CASSPGQTNSNQPQHF
J: TRBJ1-5; V: TRBV28; size: .; D: TRBD1; DNA: TGTGCCAGCAGTTTCTTACAGGGGTTTAATCAGCCCCAGCATTTT; CDR3: CASSFLQGFNQPQHF
J: TRBJ2-1; V: TRBV6-2/TRBV6-3; size: .; D: TRBD2; DNA: TGTGCCAGCAGTCCGGGACTAGCGACGGGCAATGAGCAGTTCTTC; CDR3: CASSPGLATGNEQFF
J: TRBJ2-3; V: TRBV5-6; size: .; D: TRBD2; DNA: TGTGCCAGCAGCTTCGGCGGGAGATCAGATACGCAGTATTTT; CDR3: CASSFGGRSDTQYF
J: TRBJ2-1; V: TRBV5-4; size: .; D: TRBD1; DNA: TGTGCCAGCAGCTTAAATCTACAGGGGGCGGCGAATGAGCAGTTCTTC; CDR3: CASSLNLQGAANEQFF
J: TRBJ2-3; V: TRBV20-1; size: .; D: TRBD2; DNA: TGCAGTGCTAGTTCCCCTAATCCTAGCGGGTCCCAGGATACGCAGTATTTT; CDR3: CSASSPNPSGSQDTQYF
J: TRBJ2-1; V: TRBV11-3; size: .; D: .; DNA: TGTGCCAGCAGCTTAGGATATGGGGGGAGGACGGATGAGCAGTTCTTC; CDR3: CASSLGYGGRTDEQFF
J: TRBJ1-6; V: TRBV30; size: once; D: .; DNA: TGTGCCTGGAGTGTACAGGTTAGAGAATCACCCCTCCACTTT; CDR3: CAWSVQVRESPLHF
J: TRBJ1-2; V: TRBV6-1; size: .; D: .; DNA: TGTGCCAGCAGTGAAGCGGACACCTATGGCTACACCTTC; CDR3: CASSEADTYGYTF
J: TRBJ2-2; V: TRBV21-1; size: .; D: .; DNA: TGTGCCAGCAGCAAAGGTCCGCCGTCTGACAGACAGGGTTCAAAAACCGGGGAGCTGTTTTTT; CDR3: CASSKGPPSDRQGSKTGELFF
J: TRBJ2-1; V: TRBV5-1; size: .; D: TRBD2; DNA: TGCGCCAGCAGCATAGGACTAGCGGACCTCAATGAGCAGTTCTTC; CDR3: CASSIGLADLNEQFF
J: TRBJ2-5; V: TRBV29-1; size: .; D: TRBD2; DNA: TGCAGCGTCCGCGGGGGGGCCCAGTACTTC; CDR3: CSVRGGAQYF
J: TRBJ2-3; V: TRBV28; size: .; D: TRBD2; DNA: TGTGCCAGCAGTCCACAAGGACTAGGTCTCGATACGCAGTATTTT; CDR3: CASSPQGLGLDTQYF
J: TRBJ2-5; V: TRBV5-6; size: .; D: TRBD2; DNA: TGTGCCAGCAGCCCGCGGGGGTACGAGACCCAGTACTTC; CDR3: CASSPRGYETQYF
J: TRBJ2-1; V: TRBV7-9; size: .; D: TRBD2; DNA: TGTGCCAGCAGCTTATTTGGCGGGTTGCGGGAGGGCACCTACAATGAGCAGTTCTTC; CDR3: CASSLFGGLREGTYNEQFF
J: TRBJ1-2; V: TRBV6-5; size: .; D: .; DNA: TGTGCCAGCAGTTACCGGGGGTCCCTTGGCTACACCTTC; CDR3: CASSYRGSLGYTF
J: TRBJ2-2; V: TRBV14; size: .; D: .; DNA: TGTGCCAGCAGCCAACAACTAGCTAACACCGGGGAGCTGTTTTTT; CDR3: CASSQQLANTGELFF
J: TRBJ1-5; V: TRBV18; size: few; D: .; DNA: TGTGCCAGCTCCCCCGTAACAGGCGAGCCCCAGCATTTT; CDR3: CASSPVTGEPQHF
J: TRBJ1-1; V: TRBV5-1; size: few; D: .; DNA: TGCGCCAGCAGCTTGGGATCAGGAGGTGAAGCTTTCTTT; CDR3: CASSLGSGGEAFF
J: TRBJ1-1; V: TRBV10-3; size: few; D: TRBD1; DNA: TGTGCCATCAGTGGGACAGGGGGCTTCCCTGAAGCTTTCTTT; CDR3: CAISGTGGFPEAFF
J: TRBJ1-5; V: TRBV19; size: .; D: .; DNA: TGTGCCAGTAGCCCTGCTGGCTATCAGCCCCAGCATTTT; CDR3: CASSPAGYQPQHF
J: TRBJ1-5; V: TRBV10-3; size: .; D: .; DNA: TGTGCCATCAGTGCGGCAGGGGGCAATCAGCCCCAGCATTTT; CDR3: CAISAAGGNQPQHF
J: TRBJ1-2; V: TRBV18; size: .; D: .; DNA: TGTGCCAGCTCACCACCCAACAGGTGGGGTGGCTACACCTTC; CDR3: CASSPPNRWGGYTF
J: TRBJ1-2; V: TRBV6-5; size: .; D: .; DNA: TGTGCCAGCAGTACGGATAGGGGGACCTATGGCTACACCTTC; CDR3: CASSTDRGTYGYTF
J: TRBJ1-5; V: TRBV6-5; size: .; D: .; DNA: TGTGCCAGCAGACAGGGTATCAATCAGCCCCAGCATTTT; CDR3: CASRQGINQPQHF
J: TRBJ2-2; V: TRBV18; size: .; D: .; DNA: TGTGCCAGCTCACCCCAGGGAAACACCGGGGAGCTGTTTTTT; CDR3: CASSPQGNTGELFF
J: TRBJ2-1; V: TRBV5-4; size: .; D: TRBD2; DNA: TGTGCCAGCAGCGGACTAGCGGGAGGGCGCCACAATGAGCAGTTCTTC; CDR3: CASSGLAGGRHNEQFF